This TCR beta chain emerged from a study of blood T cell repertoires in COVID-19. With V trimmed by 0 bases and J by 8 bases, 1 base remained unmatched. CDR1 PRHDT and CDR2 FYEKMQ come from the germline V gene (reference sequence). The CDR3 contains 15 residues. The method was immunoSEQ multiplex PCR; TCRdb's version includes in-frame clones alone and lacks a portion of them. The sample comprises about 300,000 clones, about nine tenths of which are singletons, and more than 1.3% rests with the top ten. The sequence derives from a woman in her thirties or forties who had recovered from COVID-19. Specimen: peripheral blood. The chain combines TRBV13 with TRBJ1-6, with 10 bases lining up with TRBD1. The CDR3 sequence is CASSLGGTGDSPLHF. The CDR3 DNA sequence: TGTGCCAGCAGCTTAGGGGGGACAGGGGATTCACCCCTCCACTTT.